This T cell receptor (beta chain) was obtained from a study of cytomegalovirus exposure and HLA in healthy donors. Whole-study results and caveats: It was taken for granted in presence/absence analyses that sequencing depth across donors was roughly uniform.

The PCR made use of 60 Vbeta and 13 Jbeta primers. The method was immunoSEQ multiplex PCR; TCRdb's version includes in-frame clones alone and lacks a portion of them. The table includes about 300,000 clones, 86% detected once. CDR1 and CDR2 (germline): SGDLS, YYNGEE. This CDR3 comprises 22 residues. V lost 0 bases and J lost 0; bases outside the gene matches: 17. In the case of this clone: Its antigen is still unknown.

The specimen was PBMCs. The J gene is TRBJ2-1, the V gene TRBV9; 11 bases fit TRBD2. The source of this sequence is a middle-aged man in good health and CMV-seropositive. CDR3 sequence: CASSVATLVAGGKLSSYNEQFF. DNA of the CDR3: TGTGCCAGCAGCGTAGCTACGTTGGTAGCGGGAGGGAAATTGAGCTCCTACAATGAGCAGTTCTTC.